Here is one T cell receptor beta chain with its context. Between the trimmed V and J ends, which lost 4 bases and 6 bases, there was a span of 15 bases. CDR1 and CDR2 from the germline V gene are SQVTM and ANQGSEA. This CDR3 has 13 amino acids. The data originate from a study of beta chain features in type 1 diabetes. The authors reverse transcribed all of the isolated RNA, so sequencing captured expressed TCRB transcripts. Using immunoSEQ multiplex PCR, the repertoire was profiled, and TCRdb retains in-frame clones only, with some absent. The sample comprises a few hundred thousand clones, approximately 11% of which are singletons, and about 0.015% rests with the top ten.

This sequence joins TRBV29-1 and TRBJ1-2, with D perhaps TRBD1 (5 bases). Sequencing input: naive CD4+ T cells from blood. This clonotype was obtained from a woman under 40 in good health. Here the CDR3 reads CSVGWGRDHGYTF. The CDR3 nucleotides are TGCAGCGTTGGTTGGGGGAGGGATCATGGCTACACCTTC.